Below are 5 T cell receptor beta chains sequenced from a single sample in a study of CD8+ T cells in alopecia areata. Treatment specified: oral pan-JAK inhibitor, 5-10 mg twice daily. In each case, RNA was isolated and then reverse transcribed into cDNA as the sequencing template. Clones were sequenced by immunoSEQ multiplex PCR, and TCRdb holds only the in-frame ones, with some missing. The sample has 200,000 to 250,000 clones, around 65% seen once. This specimen was CD4+ T cells sorted from blood, taken around week 44, from a patient treated with tofacitinib. These receptors all stem from a human donor with alopecia areata.

This chain connects TRBV4-3 to TRBJ1-2; the match to TRBD1 covers 7 bases. Germline lookup yields CDR1 LGHNA and CDR2 YSLEER. CDR3 length: 14 residues. Trimming removed 1 base from V and 7 bases from J; junction bases left unmatched: 6. CDR3 DNA: TGCGCCAGCAGCCAAGGACAGGGAATAGGTGGCTACACCTTC. Protein product: CASSQGQGIGGYTF.

This clone was seen more than once but under ten times. DNA for the CDR3: TGTGCCTGGAGTAAGGCGGGAGCAGATACGCAGTATTTT. Translated: CAWSKAGADTQYF. The chain joins TRBV30 to TRBJ2-3; 7 bases fit TRBD2. The CDR3 is 13 residues long. V dropped 2 bases and J dropped 4; count of bases not matched to a gene: 3. Germline-derived CDR1 and CDR2 are GTSNPN and SVGIG (reference sequence).

The chain uses TRBV19 and TRBJ1-5; TRBD1 might be the D (5 bases). Between the trimmed V and J ends, which lost 4 bases and 1 base, there was a span of 14 bases. Germline CDR1 reads LNHDA; CDR2 reads SQIVND (reference sequence). The CDR3 covers 16 residues. The CDR3 sequence: CASSTQRGMSNQPQHF. The CDR3 coding sequence is TGTGCCAGTAGTACCCAGAGGGGTATGAGCAATCAGCCCCAGCATTTT.

This chain connects TRBV27 to TRBJ2-1; a possible D gene is TRBD1 (5 bases). V was shortened by 4 bases and J by 10 bases, with 14 bases between the two germline ends. Per germline, CDR1 MNHEY and CDR2 SMNVEV (reference sequence). CDR3 size: 13 residues. The chain's CDR3 is CASSSTPAGEQFF. CDR3 DNA: TGTGCCAGCAGTTCAACCCCTGCAGGGGAGCAGTTCTTC.

This clone was observed many times. The V and J genes are TRBV5-6 and TRBJ2-6, with D uncertain. The CDR3 loop spans 15 amino acids. Deletions cut 2 bases from V and 2 bases from J, with 8 bases between. Germline V gene data show CDR1 as SGHDT and CDR2 as YYEEEE. The CDR3 DNA reads as TGTGCCAGCAGCTTTCAAAGTCCTGGGGCCAACGTCCTGACTTTC. Translating it yields CASSFQSPGANVLTF.